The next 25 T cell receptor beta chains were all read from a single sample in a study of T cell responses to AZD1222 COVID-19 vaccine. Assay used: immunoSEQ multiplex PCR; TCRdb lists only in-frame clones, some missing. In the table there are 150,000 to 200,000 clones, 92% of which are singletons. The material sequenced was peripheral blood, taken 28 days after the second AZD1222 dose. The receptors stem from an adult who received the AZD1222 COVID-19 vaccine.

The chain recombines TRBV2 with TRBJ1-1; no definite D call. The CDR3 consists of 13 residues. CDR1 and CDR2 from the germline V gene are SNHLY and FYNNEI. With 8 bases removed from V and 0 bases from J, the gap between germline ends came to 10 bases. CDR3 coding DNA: TGTGCCAGCGGCAGGAACATGAACACTGAAGCTTTCTTT. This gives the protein CASGRNMNTEAFF.

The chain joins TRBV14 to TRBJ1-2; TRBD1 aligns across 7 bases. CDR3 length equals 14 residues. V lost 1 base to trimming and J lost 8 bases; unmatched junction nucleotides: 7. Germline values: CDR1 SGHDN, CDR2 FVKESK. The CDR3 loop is CASSQGQGWDGYTF. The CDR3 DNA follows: TGTGCCAGCAGCCAAGGACAGGGCTGGGACGGCTACACCTTC.

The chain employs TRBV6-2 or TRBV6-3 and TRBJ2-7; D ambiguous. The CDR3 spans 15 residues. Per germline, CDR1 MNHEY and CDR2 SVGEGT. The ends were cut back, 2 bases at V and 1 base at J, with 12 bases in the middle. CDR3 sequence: CASSYPPRPSYEQYF. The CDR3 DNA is TGTGCCAGCAGTTACCCGCCCCGGCCTTCCTACGAGCAGTACTTC.

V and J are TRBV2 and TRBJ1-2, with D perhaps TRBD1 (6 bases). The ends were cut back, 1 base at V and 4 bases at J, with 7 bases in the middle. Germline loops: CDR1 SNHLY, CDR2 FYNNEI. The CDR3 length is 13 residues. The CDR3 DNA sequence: TGTGCCAGCAGTGAAGAGGGGGTCTATGGCTACACCTTC. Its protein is CASSEEGVYGYTF.

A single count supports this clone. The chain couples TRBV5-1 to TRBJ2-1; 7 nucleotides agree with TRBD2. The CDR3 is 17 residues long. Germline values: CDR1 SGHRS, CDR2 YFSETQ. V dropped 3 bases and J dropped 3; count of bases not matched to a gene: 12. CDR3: CASSSGLVPRLYNEQFF. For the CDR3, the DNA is TGCGCCAGCAGCTCTGGACTAGTCCCCCGTCTCTACAATGAGCAGTTCTTC.

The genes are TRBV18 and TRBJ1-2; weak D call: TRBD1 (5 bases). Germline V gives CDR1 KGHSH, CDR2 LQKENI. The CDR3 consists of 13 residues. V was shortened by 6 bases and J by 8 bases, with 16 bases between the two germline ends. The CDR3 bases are TGTGCCAGCTCGCCGAAATCGGGGCTGGGCTACACCTTC. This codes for CASSPKSGLGYTF.

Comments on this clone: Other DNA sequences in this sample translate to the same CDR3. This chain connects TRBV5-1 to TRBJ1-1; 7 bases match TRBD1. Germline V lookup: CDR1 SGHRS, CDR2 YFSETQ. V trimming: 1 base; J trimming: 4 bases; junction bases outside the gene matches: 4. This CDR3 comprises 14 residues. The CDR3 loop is CASSLQGGGTEAFF. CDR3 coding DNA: TGCGCCAGCAGCTTGCAGGGGGGCGGCACTGAAGCTTTCTTT.

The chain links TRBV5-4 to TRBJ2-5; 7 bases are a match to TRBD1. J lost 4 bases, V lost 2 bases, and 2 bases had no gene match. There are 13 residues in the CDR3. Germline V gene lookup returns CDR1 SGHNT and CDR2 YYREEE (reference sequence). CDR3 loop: CASSFPGGETQYF. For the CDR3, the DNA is TGTGCCAGCAGCTTCCCAGGGGGAGAGACCCAGTACTTC.

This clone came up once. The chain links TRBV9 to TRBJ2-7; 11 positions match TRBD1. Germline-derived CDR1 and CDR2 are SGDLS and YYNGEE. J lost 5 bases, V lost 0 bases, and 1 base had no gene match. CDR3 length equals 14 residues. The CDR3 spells CASSVGGQGDEQYF. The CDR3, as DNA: TGTGCCAGCAGCGTAGGGGGACAGGGGGACGAGCAGTACTTC. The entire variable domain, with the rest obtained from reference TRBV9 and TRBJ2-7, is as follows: DSGVTQTPKHLITATGQRVTLRCSPRSGDLSVYWYQQSLDQGLQFLIQYYNGEERAKGNILERFSAQQFPDLHSELNLSSLELGDSALYFCASSVGGQGDEQYFGPGTRLTVT.

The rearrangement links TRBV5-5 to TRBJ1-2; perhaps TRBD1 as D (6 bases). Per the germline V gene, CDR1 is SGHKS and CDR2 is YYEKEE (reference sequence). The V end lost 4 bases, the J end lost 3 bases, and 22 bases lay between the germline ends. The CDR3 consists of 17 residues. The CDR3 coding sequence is TGTGCCAGCAGCCCGAGGGCAGGGGCTAGATTAGACTATGGCTACACCTTC. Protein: CASSPRAGARLDYGYTF.

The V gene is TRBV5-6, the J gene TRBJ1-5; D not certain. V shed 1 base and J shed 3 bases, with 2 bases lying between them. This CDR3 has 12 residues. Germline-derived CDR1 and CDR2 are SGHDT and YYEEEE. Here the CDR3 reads CASSLNNQPQHF. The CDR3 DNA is TGTGCCAGCAGCTTGAACAATCAGCCCCAGCATTTT.

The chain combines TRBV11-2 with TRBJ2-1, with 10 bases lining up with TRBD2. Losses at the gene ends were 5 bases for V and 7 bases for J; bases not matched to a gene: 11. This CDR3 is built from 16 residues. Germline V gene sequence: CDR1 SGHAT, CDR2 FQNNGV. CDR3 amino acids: CASSPRPAGGINEQFF. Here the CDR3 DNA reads TGTGCCAGCAGCCCTCGGCCAGCGGGGGGGATAAATGAGCAGTTCTTC.

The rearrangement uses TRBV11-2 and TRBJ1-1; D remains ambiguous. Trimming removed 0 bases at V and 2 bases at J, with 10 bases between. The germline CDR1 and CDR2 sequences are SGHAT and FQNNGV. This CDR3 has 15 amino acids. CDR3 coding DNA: TGTGCCAGCAGCTTAGATCGGGAGACCAACACTGAAGCTTTCTTT. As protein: CASSLDRETNTEAFF.

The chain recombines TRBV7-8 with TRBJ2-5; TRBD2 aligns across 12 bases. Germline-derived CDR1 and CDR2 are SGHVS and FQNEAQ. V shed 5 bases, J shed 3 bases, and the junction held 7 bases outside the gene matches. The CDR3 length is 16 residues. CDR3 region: CASSHLAGGLKETQYF. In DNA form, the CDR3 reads TGTGCCAGCAGCCATCTAGCGGGGGGGCTCAAAGAGACCCAGTACTTC.

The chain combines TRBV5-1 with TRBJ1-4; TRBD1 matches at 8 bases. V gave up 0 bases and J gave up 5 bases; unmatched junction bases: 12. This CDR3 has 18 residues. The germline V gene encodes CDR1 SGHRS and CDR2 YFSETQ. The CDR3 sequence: CASSLDPSPGGLNEKLFF. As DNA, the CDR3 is TGCGCCAGCAGCTTGGATCCCTCCCCAGGGGGCTTGAATGAAAAACTGTTTTTT.

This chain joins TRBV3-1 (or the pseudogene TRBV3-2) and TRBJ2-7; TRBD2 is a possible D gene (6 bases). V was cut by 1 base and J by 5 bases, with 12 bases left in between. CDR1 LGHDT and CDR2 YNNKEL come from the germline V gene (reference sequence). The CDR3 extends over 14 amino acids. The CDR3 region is CASSQVAERDEQYF. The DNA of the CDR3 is TGTGCCAGCAGCCAAGTTGCAGAGCGGGACGAGCAGTACTTC.

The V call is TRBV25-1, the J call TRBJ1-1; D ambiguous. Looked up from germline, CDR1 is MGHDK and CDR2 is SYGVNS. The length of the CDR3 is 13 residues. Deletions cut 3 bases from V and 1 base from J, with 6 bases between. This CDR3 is CASSDIGNTEAFF. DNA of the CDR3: TGTGCCAGCAGTGACATAGGGAACACTGAAGCTTTCTTT. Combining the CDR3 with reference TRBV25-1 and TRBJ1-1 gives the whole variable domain EADIYQTPRYLVIGTGKKITLECSQTMGHDKMYWYQQDPGMELHLIHYSYGVNSTEKGDLSSESTVSRIRTEHFPLTLESARPSHTSQYLCASSDIGNTEAFFGQGTRLTVV.

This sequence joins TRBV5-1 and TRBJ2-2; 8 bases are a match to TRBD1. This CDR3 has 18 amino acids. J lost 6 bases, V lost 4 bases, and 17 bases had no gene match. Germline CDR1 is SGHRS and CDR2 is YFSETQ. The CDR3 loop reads CASSRTPTDRGRAGELFF. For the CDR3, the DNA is TGCGCCAGCAGCCGAACCCCGACCGACAGGGGTAGGGCCGGGGAGCTGTTTTTT.

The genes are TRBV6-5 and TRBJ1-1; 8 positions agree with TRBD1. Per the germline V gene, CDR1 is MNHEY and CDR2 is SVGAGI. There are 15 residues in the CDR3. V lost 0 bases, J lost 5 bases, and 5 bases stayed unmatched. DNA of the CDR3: TGTGCCAGCAGTTACTCGCCCACAGGGGGTACTGAAGCTTTCTTT. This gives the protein CASSYSPTGGTEAFF.

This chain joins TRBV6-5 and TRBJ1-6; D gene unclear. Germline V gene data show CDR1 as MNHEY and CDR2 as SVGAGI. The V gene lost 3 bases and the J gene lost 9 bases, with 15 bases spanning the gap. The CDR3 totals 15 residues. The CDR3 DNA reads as TGTGCCAGCAGTTATTCCCGAGGGTTTAGTTCACCCCTCCACTTT. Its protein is CASSYSRGFSSPLHF.

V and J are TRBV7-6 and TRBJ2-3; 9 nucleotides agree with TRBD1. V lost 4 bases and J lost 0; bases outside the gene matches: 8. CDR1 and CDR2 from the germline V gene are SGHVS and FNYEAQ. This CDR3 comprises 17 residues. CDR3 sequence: CASSSRLQGASTDTQYF. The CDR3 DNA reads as TGTGCCAGCAGCTCCCGATTACAGGGGGCTAGCACAGATACGCAGTATTTT.

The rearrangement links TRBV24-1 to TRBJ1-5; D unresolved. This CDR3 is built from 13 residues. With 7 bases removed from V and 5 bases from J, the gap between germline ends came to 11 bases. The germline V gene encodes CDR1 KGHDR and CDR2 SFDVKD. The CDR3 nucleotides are TGTGCCACCAGGGTGGGGAAGGATCAGCCCCAGCATTTT. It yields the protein CATRVGKDQPQHF.

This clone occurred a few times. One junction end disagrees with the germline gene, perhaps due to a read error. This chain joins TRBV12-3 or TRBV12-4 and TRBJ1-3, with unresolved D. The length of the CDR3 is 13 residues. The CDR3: CASSSSTGNTIYF. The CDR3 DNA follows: TGTGCCAGCAGTTCCTCCACTGGGAACACCATATATTTT.

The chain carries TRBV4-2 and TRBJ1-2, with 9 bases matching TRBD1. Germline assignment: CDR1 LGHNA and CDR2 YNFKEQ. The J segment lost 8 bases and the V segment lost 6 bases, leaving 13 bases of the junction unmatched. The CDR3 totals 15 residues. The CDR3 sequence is CASRVPGQGLNGYTF. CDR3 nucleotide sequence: TGTGCCAGCAGGGTTCCGGGACAGGGACTCAACGGCTACACCTTC.

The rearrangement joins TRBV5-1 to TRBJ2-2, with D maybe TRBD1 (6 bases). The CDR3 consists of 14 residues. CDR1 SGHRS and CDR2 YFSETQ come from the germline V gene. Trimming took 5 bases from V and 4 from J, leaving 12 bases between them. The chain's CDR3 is CASSWDNPTGELFF. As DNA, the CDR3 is TGCGCCAGCAGTTGGGACAACCCCACCGGGGAGCTGTTTTTT.